Below are 8 T cell receptor beta chains sequenced from a single sample in a study of cytomegalovirus exposure and HLA in healthy donors. Sequencing used immunoSEQ multiplex PCR; TCRdb keeps in-frame clones, though not all of them. The repertoire holds around 200,000 clones, around 88% seen once, with 2.5% to 3.5% in the top ten. The sequenced sample was PBMCs. The receptors here all came from a woman aged 18-29 years in good health and CMV-seronegative.

This chain connects TRBV2 to TRBJ1-4, with a tentative D call TRBD1 (5 bases). Germline assignment: CDR1 SNHLY and CDR2 FYNNEI. The CDR3 sequence is 20 residues long. Trimming removed 8 bases from V and 0 bases from J, with 28 bases in between. CDR3 sequence: CASSGPTGGTPAATNEKLFF. Here the CDR3 DNA reads TGTGCCAGCTCGGGGCCAACGGGGGGTACGCCCGCCGCAACTAATGAAAAACTGTTTTTT.

The V and J genes are TRBV27 and TRBJ2-7, with 9 bases matching TRBD2. Germline V gene lookup returns CDR1 MNHEY and CDR2 SMNVEV (reference sequence). V was clipped by 2 bases and J by 4 bases; unmatched bases: 0. The CDR3 sequence is 13 residues long. The CDR3 sequence: CASSLGLAYEQYF. The CDR3 region has the DNA TGTGCCAGCAGTTTAGGACTAGCGTACGAGCAGTACTTC.

The CDR3 loop reads CASSYSAGPDRPTIYF. For the CDR3, the DNA is TGTGCCAGCAGTTACTCGGCGGGTCCTGACCGACCCACCATATATTTT. The J gene is TRBJ1-3, the V gene TRBV6-5; the D is unclear. The CDR3 is 16 amino acids. V lost 0 bases and J 9 bases, leaving 18 bases between the germline ends. Germline V gives CDR1 MNHEY, CDR2 SVGAGI.

The chain links TRBV2 to TRBJ1-4; TRBD1 might be the D (6 bases). Trimming cost V 2 bases and J 5 bases, with 9 bases left between them. This CDR3 contains 14 residues. Germline-derived CDR1 and CDR2 are SNHLY and FYNNEI. Written as DNA, the CDR3 is TGTGCCAGCAGTGAAACACAGGGCAATGAAAAACTGTTTTTT. Amino acids: CASSETQGNEKLFF.

Comment on this clone: Other DNA sequences in this specimen translate into the identical CDR3. This chain uses TRBV5-1 with TRBJ2-7, with 7 bases aligning to TRBD1. The CDR3 covers 14 residues. V dropped 0 bases and J dropped 0; count of bases not matched to a gene: 0. Germline V gene data show CDR1 as SGHRS and CDR2 as YFSETQ. The CDR3 nucleotides read TGCGCCAGCAGCTTGGGACAGGGCTCCTACGAGCAGTACTTC. Its translation: CASSLGQGSYEQYF.

This sequence joins TRBV11-1 and TRBJ2-1, with TRBD2 identical over 11 bases. CDR1 and CDR2 (germline): SGHAT, FQDESV (reference sequence). This CDR3 is 17 amino acids long. Germline trimming cut 3 bases from V and 7 bases from J; bases unmatched to any gene: 11. CDR3 bases: TGTGCCAGCAGCTTGCACCCACTAGCGGGAGTCGCTAATGAGCAGTTCTTC. Its translation: CASSLHPLAGVANEQFF.

The CDR3: CASRQGATNTGELFF. CDR3 DNA sequence: TGTGCCAGCAGACAGGGGGCTACGAACACCGGGGAGCTGTTTTTT. The chain carries TRBV9 and TRBJ2-2; 9 bases are shared with TRBD1. The CDR3 is 15 residues long. V trimming: 5 bases; J trimming: 0 bases; junction bases outside the gene matches: 2. CDR1 is SGDLS, CDR2 YYNGEE, per germline.

The chain has TRBV25-1 and TRBJ2-1; maybe TRBD2 (7 bases). The germline CDR1 and CDR2 sequences are MGHDK and SYGVNS. The CDR3 contains 14 residues. V dropped 8 bases and J dropped 4 bases, with 15 bases sitting between them. The CDR3 protein is CASCGGGRYNEQFF. The CDR3 coding sequence is TGTGCCAGCTGCGGGGGCGGTCGTTACAATGAGCAGTTCTTC.